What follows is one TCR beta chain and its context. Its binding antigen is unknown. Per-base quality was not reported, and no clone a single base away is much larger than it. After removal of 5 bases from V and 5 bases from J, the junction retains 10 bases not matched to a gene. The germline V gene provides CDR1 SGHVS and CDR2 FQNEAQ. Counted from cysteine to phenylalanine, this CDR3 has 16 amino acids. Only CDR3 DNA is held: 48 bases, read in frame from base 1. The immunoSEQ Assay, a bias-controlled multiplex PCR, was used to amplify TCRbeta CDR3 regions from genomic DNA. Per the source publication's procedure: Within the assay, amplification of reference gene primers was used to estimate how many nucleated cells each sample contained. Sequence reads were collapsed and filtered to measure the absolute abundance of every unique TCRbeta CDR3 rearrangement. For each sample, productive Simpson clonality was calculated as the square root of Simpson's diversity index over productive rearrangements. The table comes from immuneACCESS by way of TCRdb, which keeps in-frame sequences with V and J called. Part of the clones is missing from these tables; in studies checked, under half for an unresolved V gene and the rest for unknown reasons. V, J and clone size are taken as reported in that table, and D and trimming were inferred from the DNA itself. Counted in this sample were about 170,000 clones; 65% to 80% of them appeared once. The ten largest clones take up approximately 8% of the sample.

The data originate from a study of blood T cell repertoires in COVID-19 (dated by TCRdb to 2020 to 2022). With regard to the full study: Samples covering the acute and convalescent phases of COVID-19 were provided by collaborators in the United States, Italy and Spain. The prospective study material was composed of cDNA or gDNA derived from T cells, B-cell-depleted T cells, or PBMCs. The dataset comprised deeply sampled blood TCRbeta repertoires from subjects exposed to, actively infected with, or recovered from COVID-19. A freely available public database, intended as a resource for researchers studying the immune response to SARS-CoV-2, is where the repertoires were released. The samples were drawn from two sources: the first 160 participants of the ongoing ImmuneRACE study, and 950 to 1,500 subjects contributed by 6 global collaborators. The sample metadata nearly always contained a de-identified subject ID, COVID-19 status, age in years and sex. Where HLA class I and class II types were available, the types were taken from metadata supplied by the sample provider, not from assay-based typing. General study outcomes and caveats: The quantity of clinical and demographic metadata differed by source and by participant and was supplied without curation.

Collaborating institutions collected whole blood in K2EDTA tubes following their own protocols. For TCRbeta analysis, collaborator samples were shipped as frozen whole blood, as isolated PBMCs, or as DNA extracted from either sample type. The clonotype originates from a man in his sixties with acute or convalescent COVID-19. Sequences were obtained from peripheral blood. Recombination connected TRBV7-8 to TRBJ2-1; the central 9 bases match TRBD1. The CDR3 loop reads CASSTRTGDKNNEQFF. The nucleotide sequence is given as TGTGCCAGCAGCACCCGGACAGGGGATAAAAACAATGAGCAGTTCTTC. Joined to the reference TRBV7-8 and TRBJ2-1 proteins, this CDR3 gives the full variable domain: GAGVSQSPRYKVAKRGQDVALRCDPISGHVSLFWYQQALGQGPEFLTYFQNEAQLDKSGLPSDRFFAERPEGSVSTLKIQRTQQEDSAVYLCASSTRTGDKNNEQFFGPGTRLTVL.